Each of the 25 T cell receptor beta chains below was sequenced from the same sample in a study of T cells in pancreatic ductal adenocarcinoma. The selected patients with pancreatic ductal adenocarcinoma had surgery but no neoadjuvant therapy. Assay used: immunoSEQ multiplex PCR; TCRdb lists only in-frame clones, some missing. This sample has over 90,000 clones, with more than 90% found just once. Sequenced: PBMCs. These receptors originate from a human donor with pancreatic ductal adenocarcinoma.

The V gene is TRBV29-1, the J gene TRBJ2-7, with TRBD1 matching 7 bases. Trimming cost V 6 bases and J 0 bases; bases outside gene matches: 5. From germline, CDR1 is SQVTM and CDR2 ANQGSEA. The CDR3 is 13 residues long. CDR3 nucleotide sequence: TGCAGCGTAAGGGGACAGAGCTCCTACGAGCAGTACTTC. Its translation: CSVRGQSSYEQYF.

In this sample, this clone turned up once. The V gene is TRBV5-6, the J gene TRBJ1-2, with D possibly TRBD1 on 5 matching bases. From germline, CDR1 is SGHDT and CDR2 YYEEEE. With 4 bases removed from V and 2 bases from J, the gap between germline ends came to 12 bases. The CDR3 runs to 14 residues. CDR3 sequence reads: CASSPGEGNYGYTF. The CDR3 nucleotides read TGTGCCAGCAGCCCGGGGGAGGGAAACTATGGCTACACCTTC.

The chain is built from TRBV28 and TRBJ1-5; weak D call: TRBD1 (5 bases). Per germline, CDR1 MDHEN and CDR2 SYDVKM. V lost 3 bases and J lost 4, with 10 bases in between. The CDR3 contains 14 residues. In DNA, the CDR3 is TGTGCCAGCAGTTTGTCAGGGCCGAATCAGCCCCAGCATTTT. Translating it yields CASSLSGPNQPQHF.

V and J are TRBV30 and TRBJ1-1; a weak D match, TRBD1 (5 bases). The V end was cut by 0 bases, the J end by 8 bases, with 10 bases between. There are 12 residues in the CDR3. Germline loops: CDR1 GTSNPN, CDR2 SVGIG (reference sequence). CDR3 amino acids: CAWSVQAVEAFF. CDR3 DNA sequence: TGTGCCTGGAGTGTACAGGCCGTGGAAGCTTTCTTT.

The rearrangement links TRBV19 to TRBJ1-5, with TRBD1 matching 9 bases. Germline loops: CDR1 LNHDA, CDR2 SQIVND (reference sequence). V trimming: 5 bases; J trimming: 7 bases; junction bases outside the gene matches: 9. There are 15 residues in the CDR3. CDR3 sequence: CASSAGQGSTQPQHF. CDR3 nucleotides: TGTGCCAGTAGTGCGGGACAGGGATCAACCCAGCCCCAGCATTTT.

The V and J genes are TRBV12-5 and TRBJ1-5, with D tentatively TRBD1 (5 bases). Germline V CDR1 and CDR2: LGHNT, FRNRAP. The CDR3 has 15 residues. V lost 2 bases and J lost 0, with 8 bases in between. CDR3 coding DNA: TGTGCTAGTGGTTTGTACACAGGTAGCAATCAGCCCCAGCATTTT. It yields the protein CASGLYTGSNQPQHF.

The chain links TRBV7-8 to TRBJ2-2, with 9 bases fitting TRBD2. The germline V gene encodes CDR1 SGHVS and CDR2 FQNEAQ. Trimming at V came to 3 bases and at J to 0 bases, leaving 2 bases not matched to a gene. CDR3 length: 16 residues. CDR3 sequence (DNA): TGTGCCAGCAGCTTGAGACTAGCGGCGAACACCGGGGAGCTGTTTTTT. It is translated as CASSLRLAANTGELFF.

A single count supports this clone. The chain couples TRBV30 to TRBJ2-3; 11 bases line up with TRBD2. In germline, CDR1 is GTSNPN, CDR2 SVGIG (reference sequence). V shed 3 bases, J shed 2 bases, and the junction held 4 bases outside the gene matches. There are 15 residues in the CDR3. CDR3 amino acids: CAWSRGLADTDTQYF. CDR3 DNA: TGTGCCTGGAGCCGGGGACTAGCGGACACAGATACGCAGTATTTT.

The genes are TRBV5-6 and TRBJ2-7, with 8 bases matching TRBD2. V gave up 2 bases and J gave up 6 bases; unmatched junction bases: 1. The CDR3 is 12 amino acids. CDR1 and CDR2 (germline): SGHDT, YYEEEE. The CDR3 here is CASSFTSGEQYF. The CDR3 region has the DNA TGTGCCAGCAGCTTTACTAGCGGCGAGCAGTACTTC. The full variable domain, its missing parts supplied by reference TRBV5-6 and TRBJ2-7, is DAGVTQSPTHLIKTRGQQVTLRCSPKSGHDTVSWYQQALGQGPQFIFQYYEEEERQRGNFPDRFSGHQFPNYSSELNVNALLLGDSALYLCASSFTSGEQYFGPGTRLTVT.

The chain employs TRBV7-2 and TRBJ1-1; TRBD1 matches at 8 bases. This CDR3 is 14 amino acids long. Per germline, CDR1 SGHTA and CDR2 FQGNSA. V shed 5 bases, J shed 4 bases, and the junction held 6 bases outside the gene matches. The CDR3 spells CASSRDRGSTEAFF. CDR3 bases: TGTGCCAGCAGCCGAGACAGGGGCAGCACTGAAGCTTTCTTT.

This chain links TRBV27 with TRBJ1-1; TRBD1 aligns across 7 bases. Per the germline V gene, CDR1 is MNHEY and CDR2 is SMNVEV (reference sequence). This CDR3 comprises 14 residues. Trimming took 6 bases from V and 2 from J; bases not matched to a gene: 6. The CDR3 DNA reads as TGTGCCAGCAGCCCACAGGGGACAAACACTGAAGCTTTCTTT. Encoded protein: CASSPQGTNTEAFF.

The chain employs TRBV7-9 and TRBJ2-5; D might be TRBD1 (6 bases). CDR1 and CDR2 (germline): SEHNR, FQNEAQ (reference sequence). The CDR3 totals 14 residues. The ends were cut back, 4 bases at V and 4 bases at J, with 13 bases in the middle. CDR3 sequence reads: CASSSRTATETQYF. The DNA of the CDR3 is TGTGCCAGCAGCTCCAGGACAGCAACAGAGACCCAGTACTTC.

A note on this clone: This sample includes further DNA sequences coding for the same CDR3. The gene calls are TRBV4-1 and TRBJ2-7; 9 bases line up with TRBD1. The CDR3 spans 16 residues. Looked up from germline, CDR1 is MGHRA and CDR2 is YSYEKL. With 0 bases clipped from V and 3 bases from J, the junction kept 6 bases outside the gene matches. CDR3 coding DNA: TGCGCCAGCAGCCAAGATCTAACAGGGGGCTTCTACGAGCAGTACTTC. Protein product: CASSQDLTGGFYEQYF.

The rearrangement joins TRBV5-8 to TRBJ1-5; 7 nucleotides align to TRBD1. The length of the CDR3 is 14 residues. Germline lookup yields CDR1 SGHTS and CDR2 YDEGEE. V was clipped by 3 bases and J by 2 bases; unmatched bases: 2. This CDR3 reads CASSSTGGNQPQHF. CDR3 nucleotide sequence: TGTGCCAGCAGCTCCACAGGGGGCAATCAGCCCCAGCATTTT. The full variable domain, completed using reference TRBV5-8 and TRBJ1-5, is EAGVTQSPTHLIKTRGQQATLRCSPISGHTSVYWYQQALGLGLQFLLWYDEGEERNRGNFPPRFSGRQFPNYSSELNVNALELEDSALYLCASSSTGGNQPQHFGDGTRLSIL.

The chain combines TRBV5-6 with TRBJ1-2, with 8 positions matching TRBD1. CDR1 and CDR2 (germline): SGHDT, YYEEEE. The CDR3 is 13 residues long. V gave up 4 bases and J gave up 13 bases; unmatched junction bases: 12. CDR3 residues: CASSLGQDPLLTF. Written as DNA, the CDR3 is TGTGCCAGCAGCCTGGGACAGGACCCGCTTCTCACCTTC.

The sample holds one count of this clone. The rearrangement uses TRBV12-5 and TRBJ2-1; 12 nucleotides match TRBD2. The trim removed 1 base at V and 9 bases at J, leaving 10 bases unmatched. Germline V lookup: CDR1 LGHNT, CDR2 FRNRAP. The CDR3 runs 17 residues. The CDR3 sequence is CASGLAPLAGGPIEQFF. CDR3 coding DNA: TGTGCTAGTGGTTTGGCACCTCTAGCGGGAGGGCCGATTGAGCAGTTCTTC.

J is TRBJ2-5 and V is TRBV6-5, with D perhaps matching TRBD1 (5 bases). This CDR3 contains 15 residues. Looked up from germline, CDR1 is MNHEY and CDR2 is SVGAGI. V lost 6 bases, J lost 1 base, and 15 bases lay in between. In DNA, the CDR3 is TGTGCCAGCAGCAAGGACACGACAGTCCAAGAGACCCAGTACTTC. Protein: CASSKDTTVQETQYF.

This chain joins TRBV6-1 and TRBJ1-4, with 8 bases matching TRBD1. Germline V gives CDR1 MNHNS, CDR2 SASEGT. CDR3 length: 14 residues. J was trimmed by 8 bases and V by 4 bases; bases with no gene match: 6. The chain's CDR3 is CASSVGQGGEKLFF. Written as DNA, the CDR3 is TGTGCCAGCAGTGTCGGACAGGGTGGGGAAAAACTGTTTTTT.

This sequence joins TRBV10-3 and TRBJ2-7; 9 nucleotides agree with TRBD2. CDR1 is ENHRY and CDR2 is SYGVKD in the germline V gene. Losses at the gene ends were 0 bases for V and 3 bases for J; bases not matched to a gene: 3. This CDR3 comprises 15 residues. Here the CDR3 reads CAISESFSGSYEQYF. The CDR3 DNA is TGTGCCATCAGTGAGTCGTTTAGCGGGAGCTACGAGCAGTACTTC.

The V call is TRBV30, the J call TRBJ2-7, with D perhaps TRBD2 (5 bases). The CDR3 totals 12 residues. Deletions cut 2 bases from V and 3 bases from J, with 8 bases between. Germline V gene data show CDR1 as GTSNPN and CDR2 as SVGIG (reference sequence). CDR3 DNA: TGTGCCTGGAGTAACAGCGGCTACGAGCAGTACTTC. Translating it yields CAWSNSGYEQYF.

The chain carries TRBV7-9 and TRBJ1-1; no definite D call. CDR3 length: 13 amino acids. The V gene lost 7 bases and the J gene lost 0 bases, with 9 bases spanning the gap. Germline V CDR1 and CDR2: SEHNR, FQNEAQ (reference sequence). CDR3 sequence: CASTYSMNTEAFF. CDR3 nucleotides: TGTGCCAGCACCTATTCTATGAACACTGAAGCTTTCTTT.

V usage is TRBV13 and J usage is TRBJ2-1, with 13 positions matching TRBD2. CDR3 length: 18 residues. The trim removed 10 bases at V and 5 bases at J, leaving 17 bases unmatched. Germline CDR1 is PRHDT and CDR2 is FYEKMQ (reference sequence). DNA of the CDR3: TGTGCCACCTCAACGGAGAGACTAGCGGGAGGTCGGAACAATGAGCAGTTCTTC. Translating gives CATSTERLAGGRNNEQFF. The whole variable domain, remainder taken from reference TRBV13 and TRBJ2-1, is AAGVIQSPRHLIKEKRETATLKCYPIPRHDTVYWYQQGPGQDPQFLISFYEKMQSDKGSIPDRFSAQQFSDYHSELNMSSLELGDSALYFCATSTERLAGGRNNEQFFGPGTRLTVL.

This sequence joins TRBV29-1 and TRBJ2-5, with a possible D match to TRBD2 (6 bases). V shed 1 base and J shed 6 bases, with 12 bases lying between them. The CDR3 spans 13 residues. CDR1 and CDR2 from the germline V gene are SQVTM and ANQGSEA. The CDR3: CSVEGARGKTQYF. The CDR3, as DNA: TGCAGCGTTGAAGGGGCGCGGGGTAAGACCCAGTACTTC.

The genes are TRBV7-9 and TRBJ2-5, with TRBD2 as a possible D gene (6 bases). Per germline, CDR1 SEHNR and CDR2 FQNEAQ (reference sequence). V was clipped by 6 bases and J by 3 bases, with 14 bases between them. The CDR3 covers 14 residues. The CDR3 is CASSPGTHKETQYF. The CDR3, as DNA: TGTGCCAGCAGTCCCGGGACTCATAAAGAGACCCAGTACTTC.

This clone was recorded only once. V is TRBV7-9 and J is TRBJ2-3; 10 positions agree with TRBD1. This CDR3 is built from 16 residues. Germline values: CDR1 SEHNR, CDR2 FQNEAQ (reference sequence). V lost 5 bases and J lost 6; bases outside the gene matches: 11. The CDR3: CASSPKGQGKWDTQYF. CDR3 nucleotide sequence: TGTGCCAGCAGCCCGAAGGGACAGGGGAAATGGGATACGCAGTATTTT.